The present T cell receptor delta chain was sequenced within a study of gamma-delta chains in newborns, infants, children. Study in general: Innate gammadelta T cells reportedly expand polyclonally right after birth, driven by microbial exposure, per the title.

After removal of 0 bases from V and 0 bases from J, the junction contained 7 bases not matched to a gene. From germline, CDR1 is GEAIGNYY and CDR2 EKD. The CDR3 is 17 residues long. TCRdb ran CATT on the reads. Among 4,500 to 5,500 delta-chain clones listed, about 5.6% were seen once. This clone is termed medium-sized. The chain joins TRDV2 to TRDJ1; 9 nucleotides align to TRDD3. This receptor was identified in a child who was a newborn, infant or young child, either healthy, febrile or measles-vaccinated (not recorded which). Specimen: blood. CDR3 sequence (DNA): TGTGCCTGTGACACCGTCTGGGGATACGGGAACACCGATAAACTCATCTTT. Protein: CACDTVWGYGNTDKLIF.